Following are 14 T cell receptor beta chains from one sample sequenced in a study of vaccination and CD4 T cells after COVID-19. The treatment denotes: approximately nine-day PBMC culture with coronavirus spike peptide pools or control peptides (ViraFEST assay). The Oncomine TCR Beta short-read assay sequenced DNA from cultured CD4+ T cells. From the PCR reads, TCRdb called clonotypes with MiXCR, one entry per CDR3 protein. Found here are approximately 19,000 distinct CDR3 sequences, roughly three fifths of them singletons; the top ten hold approximately 7.9%. No antigen has been identified for these receptors. Sequencing was performed on CD4+ T cells from blood, cultured in vitro. These receptors were collected from a human donor who had recovered from COVID-19.

The gene calls are TRBV9 and TRBJ1-1; D is unresolved. Trimming pared 2 bases from V and 5 bases from J, leaving 10 bases between. There are 13 residues in the CDR3. Germline CDR1 and CDR2: SGDLS and YYNGEE. The CDR3 reads CASSVTGGTEAFF. In nucleotides, the CDR3 is TGTGCCAGCAGCGTTACGGGAGGGACTGAAGCTTTCTTT.

Here the CDR3 DNA reads TGTGCCACCTCGCGGGGGCCTCAGAACGAGCAGTACTTC. It translates to CATSRGPQNEQYF. V and J are TRBV10-3 and TRBJ2-7, with D maybe TRBD2 (7 bases). This CDR3 spans 13 amino acids. Germline lookup yields CDR1 ENHRY and CDR2 SYGVKD. Deletions cut 10 bases from V and 5 bases from J, with 18 bases between.

This clonotype came up a few times. V and J are TRBV29-1 and TRBJ1-1, with D hard to call. CDR1 and CDR2 (germline): SQVTM, ANQGSEA. V dropped 4 bases and J dropped 7 bases, with 7 bases sitting between them. The CDR3 extends over 10 amino acids. In nucleotides, the CDR3 is TGCAGCGTTGCACAGATTGAAGCTTTCTTT. It specifies CSVAQIEAFF.

This clonotype was detected only a few times. The J gene is TRBJ1-2, the V gene TRBV15, with D perhaps matching TRBD1 (6 bases). Germline loops: CDR1 LNHNV, CDR2 YYDKDF (reference sequence). The ends were cut back, 3 bases at V and 4 bases at J, with 18 bases in the middle. The CDR3 runs to 16 residues. The CDR3 DNA is TGTGCCACCAGCAGGGAAGGGGGAGAGAGGGTCTATGGCTACACCTTC. Its translation is CATSREGGERVYGYTF.

The chain combines TRBV5-3 with TRBJ1-5; 7 bases are shared with TRBD1. TRBV5-3 belongs to the ORF category, with a function that is uncertain. CDR3 size: 15 residues. V shed 1 base, J shed 4 bases, and the junction held 5 bases outside the gene matches. In DNA, the CDR3 is TGTGCCAGAAGCTTGACAGGGGTAGGAAATCAGCCCCAGCATTTT. The encoded protein is CARSLTGVGNQPQHF.

The chain has TRBV20-1 and TRBJ2-3; D remains ambiguous. Germline loops: CDR1 DFQATT, CDR2 SNEGSKA (reference sequence). V shed 0 bases and J shed 6 bases, with 19 bases lying between them. The CDR3 runs to 16 residues. CDR3 sequence (DNA): TGCAGTGCTAGAGATCGTGTGTTGACTCCCTTGGATACGCAGTATTTT. It codes for CSARDRVLTPLDTQYF.

CDR3 region: CASSRDSGNTIYF. In DNA form, the CDR3 reads TGCGCCAGCAGTCGGGACTCTGGAAACACCATATATTTT. J is TRBJ1-3 and V is TRBV10-1, with no clear D. This CDR3 is 13 amino acids long. Germline assignment: CDR1 WNHNN and CDR2 SYGVQD (reference sequence). Trimming pared 5 bases from V and 0 bases from J, leaving 5 bases between.

The chain links TRBV20-1 to TRBJ1-5, with a weak D call TRBD1 (6 bases). This CDR3 spans 17 amino acids. CDR1 DFQATT and CDR2 SNEGSKA come from the germline V gene (reference sequence). Trimming took off 0 bases at V and 7 bases at J, with 22 bases between the two ends. The CDR3 sequence is CSARDQTGRALRQPQHF. For the CDR3, the DNA is TGCAGTGCTAGAGATCAAACAGGGAGGGCCCTCAGGCAGCCCCAGCATTTT.

This chain joins TRBV20-1 and TRBJ1-6; TRBD1 agrees at 10 bases. CDR1 and CDR2 (germline): DFQATT, SNEGSKA (reference sequence). The J segment lost 8 bases and the V segment lost 5 bases, leaving 9 bases of the junction unmatched. The CDR3 is 15 amino acids. CDR3 sequence: CSAPITGTGDSPLHF. Written as DNA, the CDR3 is TGCAGTGCTCCCATTACCGGGACAGGGGATTCACCCCTCCACTTT.

This sequence joins TRBV2 and TRBJ2-5; D is perhaps TRBD1 (5 bases). The CDR3 consists of 14 residues. CDR1 and CDR2 from the germline V gene are SNHLY and FYNNEI. V was pared by 3 bases and J by 2 bases, with 10 bases between. The CDR3 is CASSDTTAQETQYF. The CDR3 DNA sequence: TGTGCCAGCAGTGATACGACAGCACAAGAGACCCAGTACTTC.

V and J are TRBV5-1 and TRBJ1-1, with a possible D match to TRBD1 (5 bases). The CDR3 length is 11 residues. The germline V gene encodes CDR1 SGHRS and CDR2 YFSETQ. Trimming took off 1 base at V and 9 bases at J, with 7 bases between the two ends. This CDR3 reads CASSLKGKAFF. CDR3 nucleotide sequence: TGCGCCAGCAGCTTGAAGGGGAAAGCTTTCTTT. The full variable domain, in which reference TRBV5-1 and TRBJ1-1 provide the parts outside the CDR3, is KAGVTQTPRYLIKTRGQQVTLSCSPISGHRSVSWYQQTPGQGLQFLFEYFSETQRNKGNFPGRFSGRQFSNSRSEMNVSTLELGDSALYLCASSLKGKAFFGQGTRLTVV.

To note about this clonotype: Since no conserved phenylalanine or tryptophan closes the CDR3, a read error is the likely cause. This chain joins TRBV7-9 and TRBJ1-1; TRBD1 is a possible D gene (5 bases). From germline, CDR1 is SEHNR and CDR2 FQNEAQ (reference sequence). V shed 3 bases and J shed 5 bases, with 10 bases lying between them. The CDR3 length is 13 residues. The CDR3 here is CASSFPQGTEAFS. The CDR3 DNA reads TGTGCCAGCAGCTTCCCTCAGGGAACTGAAGCTTTCTCT.

This clonotype was recorded only once. The chain uses TRBV6-1 and TRBJ2-7; perhaps TRBD2 as D (6 bases). V lost 6 bases and J lost 3, with 12 bases in between. CDR3 length equals 13 residues. Germline assignment: CDR1 MNHNS and CDR2 SASEGT. CDR3 amino acids: CASSWGEVYEQYF. The CDR3 coding sequence is TGTGCCAGCAGCTGGGGGGAGGTCTACGAGCAGTACTTC.

The chain has TRBV7-2 and TRBJ2-3, with D unresolved. The CDR3 contains 12 residues. CDR1 and CDR2 from the germline V gene are SGHTA and FQGNSA. Trimming stripped 5 bases from V and 6 bases from J, with 9 bases between. CDR3 sequence reads: CASSPTRDTQYF. DNA of the CDR3: TGTGCCAGCAGCCCAACGAGGGATACGCAGTATTTT.